The T cell receptor (beta chain) under discussion was sequenced for a study of T cell responses to AZD1222 COVID-19 vaccine. On the study more broadly: Researchers grouped second doses given at about 4 or about 12 weeks into one pool.

Sequencing used immunoSEQ multiplex PCR; TCRdb keeps in-frame clones, though not all of them. Counted here are some 130,000 clones, 75% to 90% occurring once; the ten biggest clones make up 4.1%. About this clone: The antigen remains unidentified.

Study conclusions and caveats: In a largely white British group with more females than males, clonal diversity was possibly underestimated.

The CDR3 extends over 15 amino acids. The germline V and J ends were trimmed by 0 bases and 2 bases, with 8 bases remaining between them. Germline loops: CDR1 MNHNS, CDR2 SASEGT. The sequence was collected from an adult in good health. Sequenced material: peripheral blood, taken on day 0 of AZD1222 vaccination. The chain carries TRBV6-1 and TRBJ2-1; tentative D call: TRBD2 (6 bases). The CDR3, as DNA: TGTGCCAGCAGTGAAGCGGGGGGAACCTACAATGAGCAGTTCTTC. The encoded protein is CASSEAGGTYNEQFF.